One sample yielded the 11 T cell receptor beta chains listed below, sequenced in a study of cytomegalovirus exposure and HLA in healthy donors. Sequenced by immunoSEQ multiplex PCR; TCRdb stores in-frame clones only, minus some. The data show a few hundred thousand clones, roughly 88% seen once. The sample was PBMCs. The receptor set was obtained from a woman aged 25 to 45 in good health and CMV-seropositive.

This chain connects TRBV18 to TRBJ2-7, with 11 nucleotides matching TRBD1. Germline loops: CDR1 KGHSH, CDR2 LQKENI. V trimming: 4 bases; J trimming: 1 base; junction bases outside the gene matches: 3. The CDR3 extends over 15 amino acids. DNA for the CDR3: TGTGCCAGCTCACGGGGACAGGGGGAGTCCTACGAGCAGTACTTC. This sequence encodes CASSRGQGESYEQYF. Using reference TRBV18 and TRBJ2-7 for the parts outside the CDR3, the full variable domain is NAGVMQNPRHLVRRRGQEARLRCSPMKGHSHVYWYRQLPEEGLKFMVYLQKENIIDESGMPKERFSAEFPKEGPSILRIQQVVRGDSAAYFCASSRGQGESYEQYFGPGTRLTVT.

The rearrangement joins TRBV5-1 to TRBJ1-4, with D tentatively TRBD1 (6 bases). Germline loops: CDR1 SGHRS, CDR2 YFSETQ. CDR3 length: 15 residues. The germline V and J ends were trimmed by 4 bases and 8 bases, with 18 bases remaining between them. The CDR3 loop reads CASSPSGGLREKLFF. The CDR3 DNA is TGCGCCAGCAGCCCATCCGGGGGCCTGAGGGAAAAACTGTTTTTT.

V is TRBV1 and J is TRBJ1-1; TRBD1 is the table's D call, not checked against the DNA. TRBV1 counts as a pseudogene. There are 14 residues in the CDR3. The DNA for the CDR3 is TGCACCAGCAGCCAGGGACAGCGTGGGACTGAAGCTTTCTTT. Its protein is CTSSQGQRGTEAFF.

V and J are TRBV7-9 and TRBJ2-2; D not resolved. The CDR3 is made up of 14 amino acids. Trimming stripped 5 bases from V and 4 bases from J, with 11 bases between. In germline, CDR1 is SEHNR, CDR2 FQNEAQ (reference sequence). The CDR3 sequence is CASSPPRGTGELFF. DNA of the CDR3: TGTGCCAGCAGCCCTCCGAGAGGCACCGGGGAGCTGTTTTTT.

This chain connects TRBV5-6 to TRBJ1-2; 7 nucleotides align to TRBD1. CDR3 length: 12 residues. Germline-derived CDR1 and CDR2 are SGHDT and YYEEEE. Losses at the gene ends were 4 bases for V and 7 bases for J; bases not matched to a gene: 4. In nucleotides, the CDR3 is TGTGCCAGCAGCCCGACAGGGTTTGGCTACACCTTC. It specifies CASSPTGFGYTF.

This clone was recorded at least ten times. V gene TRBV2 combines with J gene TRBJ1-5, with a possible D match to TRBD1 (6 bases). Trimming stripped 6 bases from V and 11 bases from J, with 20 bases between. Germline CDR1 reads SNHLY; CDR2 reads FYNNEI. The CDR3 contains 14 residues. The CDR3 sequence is CASRPGQGAGSQHF. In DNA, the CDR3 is TGTGCCAGCAGGCCGGGACAAGGGGCTGGTTCCCAGCATTTT.

In nucleotides, the CDR3 is TGTGCCAGCAGTTTAGGCCTTTCAACTAATGAAAAACTGTTTTTT. It codes for CASSLGLSTNEKLFF. The rearrangement uses TRBV27 and TRBJ1-4; D gene unclear. The CDR3 totals 15 residues. Trimming shortened V by 2 bases and J by 0 bases, and 7 bases separated the two germline ends. Germline V gives CDR1 MNHEY, CDR2 SMNVEV (reference sequence).

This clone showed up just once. The CDR3 loop reads CASSVGQGIGANVLTF. Here the CDR3 DNA reads TGTGCCAGCAGCGTAGGACAGGGGATAGGGGCCAACGTCCTGACTTTC. This chain uses TRBV9 with TRBJ2-6, with TRBD1 matching over 8 bases. V shed 0 bases, J shed 4 bases, and the junction held 3 bases outside the gene matches. Germline assignment: CDR1 SGDLS and CDR2 YYNGEE. The CDR3 is 16 amino acids.

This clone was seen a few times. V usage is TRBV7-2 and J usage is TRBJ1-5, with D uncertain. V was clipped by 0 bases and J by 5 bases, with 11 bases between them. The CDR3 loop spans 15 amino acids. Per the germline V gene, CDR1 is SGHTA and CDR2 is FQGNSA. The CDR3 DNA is TGTGCCAGCAGCTTAGCGGTAGCGGATTATCAGCCCCAGCATTTT. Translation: CASSLAVADYQPQHF.

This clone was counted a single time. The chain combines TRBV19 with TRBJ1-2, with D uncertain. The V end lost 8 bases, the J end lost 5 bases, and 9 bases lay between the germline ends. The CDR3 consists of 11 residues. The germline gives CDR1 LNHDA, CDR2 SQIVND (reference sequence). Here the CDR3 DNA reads TGTGCCAGTCCCCCGACTTATGGCTACACCTTC. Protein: CASPPTYGYTF. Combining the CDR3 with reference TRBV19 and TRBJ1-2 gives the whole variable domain DGGITQSPKYLFRKEGQNVTLSCEQNLNHDAMYWYRQDPGQGLRLIYYSQIVNDFQKGDIAEGYSVSREKKESFPLTVTSAQKNPTAFYLCASPPTYGYTFGSGTRLTVV.

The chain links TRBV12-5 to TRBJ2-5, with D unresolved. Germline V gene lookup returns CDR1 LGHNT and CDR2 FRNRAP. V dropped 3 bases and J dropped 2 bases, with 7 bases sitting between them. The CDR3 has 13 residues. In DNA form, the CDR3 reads TGTGCTAGTGGTTTCCGACCACAAGAGACCCAGTACTTC. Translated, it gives CASGFRPQETQYF. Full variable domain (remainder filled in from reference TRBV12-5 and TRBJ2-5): DARVTQTPRHKVTEMGQEVTMRCQPILGHNTVFWYRQTMMQGLELLAYFRNRAPLDDSGMPKDRFSAEMPDATLATLKIQPSEPRDSAVYFCASGFRPQETQYFGPGTRLLVL.